These 26 T cell receptor beta chains originate from one sample sequenced in a study of CD8+CD57+ T cells in acquired aplastic anemia. Both TCR beta VDJ combination and CDR3 sequence profiling were carried out. Genomic DNA was the template for this profiling. TCRdb ran MiXCR on the reads and lists one entry per CDR3 protein. The sample includes some 290,000 distinct CDR3 sequences, 56% seen only once; the top ten take roughly 8%. Material: sorted CD4+, CD8+, or CD8+CD57+ T cells (not recorded which) from PBMCs. These receptors came from a human donor with severe aplastic anemia or a healthy control (not recorded which).

The chain recombines TRBV7-9 with TRBJ2-7, with 7 bases fitting TRBD1. The CDR3 has 15 amino acids. The ends lost 2 bases at V and 1 base at J; junction bases unmatched: 5. Germline CDR1 reads SEHNR; CDR2 reads FQNEAQ (reference sequence). CDR3 residues: CASSLMSGGSYEQYF. The CDR3 coding sequence is TGTGCCAGCAGCTTAATGTCAGGGGGTTCCTACGAGCAGTACTTC. The variable domain in full, with the rest retrieved from reference TRBV7-9 and TRBJ2-7, is DTGVSQNPRHKITKRGQNVTFRCDPISEHNRLYWYRQTLGQGPEFLTYFQNEAQLEKSRLLSDRFSAERPKGSFSTLEIQRTEQGDSAMYLCASSLMSGGSYEQYFGPGTRLTVT.

This clonotype was counted many times. The chain recombines TRBV9 with TRBJ1-4; D is undetermined. The germline CDR1 and CDR2 sequences are SGDLS and YYNGEE. This CDR3 has 14 amino acids. Between the trimmed V and J ends, which lost 0 bases and 6 bases, there was a span of 9 bases. The CDR3: CASSVGGLDEKLFF. In nucleotides, the CDR3 is TGTGCCAGCAGCGTAGGAGGATTGGATGAAAAACTGTTTTTT.

The rearrangement uses TRBV10-3 and TRBJ1-1; D might be TRBD1 (5 bases). Trimming took off 0 bases at V and 4 bases at J, with 18 bases between the two ends. Germline V CDR1 and CDR2: ENHRY, SYGVKD. The CDR3 runs 17 residues. CDR3 sequence reads: CAISESLEYGRGTEAFF. As DNA, the CDR3 is TGTGCCATCAGTGAGTCGTTGGAATACGGTAGGGGCACTGAAGCTTTCTTT.

This clonotype was recorded many times. V is TRBV7-8 and J is TRBJ2-2; D might be TRBD1 or TRBD2, each matching 5 bases. The CDR3 is 14 amino acids. Germline V CDR1 and CDR2: SGHVS, FQNEAQ. Trimming shortened V by 10 bases and J by 1 base, and 13 bases separated the two germline ends. The CDR3 DNA reads TGTGCCACTAAAGGGACGGGGAACACCGGGGAGCTGTTTTTT. Translation: CATKGTGNTGELFF.

This clonotype was counted a few times. J is TRBJ2-7 and V is TRBV27; the D is unclear. This CDR3 region has 13 residues. V was trimmed by 5 bases and J by 3 bases, leaving 11 bases between them. The germline V gene encodes CDR1 MNHEY and CDR2 SMNVEV (reference sequence). In nucleotides, the CDR3 is TGTGCCAGCAGTCTAAAGAGCAACTACGAGCAGTACTTC. Translating it yields CASSLKSNYEQYF.

V gene TRBV19 combines with J gene TRBJ1-5; TRBD1 is a possible D gene (6 bases). The CDR3 sequence is 15 residues long. Germline V gene lookup returns CDR1 LNHDA and CDR2 SQIVND (reference sequence). The CDR3 bases are TGTGCTAGTCTTCGGGGGGCGCTTGGCAATCAGCCCCAGCATTTT. It encodes CASLRGALGNQPQHF.

V is TRBV20-1 and J is TRBJ1-2; no clear D. Germline V gives CDR1 DFQATT, CDR2 SNEGSKA (reference sequence). Trimming cost V 5 bases and J 2 bases, with 9 bases left between them. The CDR3 consists of 12 residues. In nucleotides, the CDR3 is TGCAGTGCTGTCCGGGAGAACTATGGCTACACCTTC. This sequence encodes CSAVRENYGYTF.

The V and J genes are TRBV15 and TRBJ2-7, with 10 bases that match TRBD2. Germline loops: CDR1 LNHNV, CDR2 YYDKDF (reference sequence). This CDR3 spans 17 amino acids. V lost 1 base to trimming and J lost 0 bases; unmatched junction nucleotides: 6. DNA of the CDR3: TGTGCCACCAGCAGAGTAGCGGGAGGATACCTCTCCTACGAGCAGTACTTC. Translating it yields CATSRVAGGYLSYEQYF.

This clonotype was counted many times. This chain links TRBV14 with TRBJ1-2; D is unresolved. Germline CDR1 is SGHDN and CDR2 is FVKESK. The V gene lost 0 bases and the J gene lost 6 bases, with 14 bases spanning the gap. CDR3 length: 15 amino acids. The DNA for the CDR3 is TGTGCCAGCAGCCAAGATCTTGGGAAGGGCCATGGCTACACCTTC. Protein product: CASSQDLGKGHGYTF.

This clonotype was picked up many times. The gene calls are TRBV7-2 and TRBJ2-7; TRBD2 might be the D (7 bases). Trimming stripped 8 bases from V and 4 bases from J, with 18 bases between. The CDR3 spans 14 residues. The germline gives CDR1 SGHTA, CDR2 FQGNSA. The chain's CDR3 is CASGSTGGHYEQYF. The CDR3, as DNA: TGTGCCAGCGGCTCCACCGGGGGGCATTACGAGCAGTACTTC.

The chain is built from TRBV19 and TRBJ2-1, with D possibly matching TRBD2 (6 bases). The V end lost 6 bases, the J end lost 0 bases, and 9 bases lay between the germline ends. Germline V lookup: CDR1 LNHDA, CDR2 SQIVND (reference sequence). The CDR3 is 14 amino acids. DNA of the CDR3: TGTGCCAGTAGGAGCGGGCTCTCCTACAATGAGCAGTTCTTC. Translated: CASRSGLSYNEQFF.

This chain uses TRBV2 with TRBJ2-3, with D perhaps matching TRBD2 (5 bases). Trimming stripped 3 bases from V and 2 bases from J, with 12 bases between. Germline CDR1 SNHLY, CDR2 FYNNEI. CDR3 size: 15 residues. The DNA for the CDR3 is TGTGCCAGCAGTGACTCGGGGAGAGCCACAGATACGCAGTATTTT. Its protein product is CASSDSGRATDTQYF.

This clonotype was counted between two and nine times. The chain combines TRBV12-3 or TRBV12-4 with TRBJ2-7, with D tentatively TRBD1 (6 bases). The V gene lost 4 bases and the J gene lost 2 bases, with 12 bases spanning the gap. The CDR3 loop spans 14 amino acids. The CDR3 reads CASSSEDRPYEQYF. The DNA of the CDR3 is TGTGCCAGCAGTTCTGAGGACAGACCCTACGAGCAGTACTTC.

The chain carries TRBV5-4 and TRBJ2-7; 15 positions match TRBD2. CDR1 is SGHNT and CDR2 is YYREEE in the germline V gene (reference sequence). The CDR3 runs to 17 residues. V lost 4 bases, J lost 1 base, and 6 bases stayed unmatched. The CDR3, as DNA: TGTGCCAGCAGCCAAGGGGGACTAGCGGGGGGTTCCTACGAGCAGTACTTC. Its protein product is CASSQGGLAGGSYEQYF.

This clonotype was counted ten times or more. V is TRBV15 and J is TRBJ2-2, with TRBD1 as a possible D gene (6 bases). CDR1 is LNHNV, CDR2 YYDKDF, per germline (reference sequence). This CDR3 contains 15 residues. V lost 4 bases to trimming and J lost 0 bases, with 9 bases between them. This chain's CDR3 is CATSKGGSNTGELFF. The CDR3 DNA reads as TGTGCCACCAGCAAAGGGGGTTCGAACACCGGGGAGCTGTTTTTT.

This rearrangement joins TRBV24-1 to TRBJ2-2; 11 positions match TRBD1. Germline V gives CDR1 KGHDR, CDR2 SFDVKD. The CDR3 contains 16 residues. V lost 2 bases and J lost 5; bases outside the gene matches: 3. The CDR3 nucleotides are TGTGCCACCAGTGATTCAAGGGACAGGGGGACCGGGGAGCTGTTTTTT. This gives the protein CATSDSRDRGTGELFF.

In this sample, this clonotype turned up a few times. The CDR3 region is CASSLEGGRDYEQYF. The DNA of the CDR3 is TGTGCCAGCAGCTTAGAGGGGGGCAGGGACTACGAGCAGTACTTC. The chain combines TRBV7-6 with TRBJ2-7, with D perhaps TRBD1 or TRBD2 (6 bases each). V was trimmed by 1 base and J by 3 bases, leaving 13 bases between them. Germline loops: CDR1 SGHVS, CDR2 FNYEAQ. CDR3 length: 15 amino acids.

V usage is TRBV20-1 and J usage is TRBJ2-1; TRBD2 matches 9 bases. Germline values: CDR1 DFQATT, CDR2 SNEGSKA (reference sequence). The CDR3 extends over 13 amino acids. The ends lost 5 bases at V and 9 bases at J; junction bases unmatched: 8. As DNA, the CDR3 is TGCAGTGCTTTCAGCGGGGGGATGGGTGAGCAGTTCTTC. Protein product: CSAFSGGMGEQFF.

This clonotype has at least ten counts. The chain joins TRBV13 to TRBJ1-3; 8 nucleotides agree with TRBD1. V trimming: 5 bases; J trimming: 8 bases; junction bases outside the gene matches: 11. CDR1 is PRHDT, CDR2 FYEKMQ, per germline (reference sequence). This CDR3 region has 15 residues. The CDR3 DNA sequence: TGTGCCAGCAGCCTCCGACAGGGGCTTAGGGACACCATATATTTT. This sequence encodes CASSLRQGLRDTIYF.

The V gene is TRBV9, the J gene TRBJ2-7; D may match TRBD1 or TRBD2 (5 bases each). Between the trimmed V and J ends, which lost 9 bases and 3 bases, there was a span of 19 bases. Germline-derived CDR1 and CDR2 are SGDLS and YYNGEE. CDR3 size: 14 residues. The CDR3 reads CATAGTGFLYEQYF. The CDR3 region has the DNA TGTGCCACCGCAGGGACGGGTTTTCTCTACGAGCAGTACTTC.

This clonotype came up many times. V and J are TRBV2 and TRBJ1-2; D call uncertain. CDR3 size: 14 residues. Germline CDR1 and CDR2: SNHLY and FYNNEI. Trimming stripped 4 bases from V and 4 bases from J, with 13 bases between. The CDR3: CASSVKGRTYGYTF. As DNA, the CDR3 is TGTGCCAGCAGTGTTAAGGGAAGAACCTATGGCTACACCTTC.

Of note for this clonotype: A single base separates this from a much larger clone, so it may be a read error. The chain links TRBV5-5 to TRBJ1-2; 8 nucleotides align to TRBD1. CDR1 and CDR2 from the germline V gene are SGHKS and YYEKEE (reference sequence). Germline trimming cut 4 bases from V and 4 bases from J; bases unmatched to any gene: 12. The CDR3 is 16 amino acids. The CDR3 sequence: CASSPSDRAHVYGYTF. The CDR3 DNA sequence: TGTGCCAGCAGCCCCTCGGACAGGGCTCACGTCTATGGCTACACCTTC.

V is TRBV9 and J is TRBJ2-7, with D tentatively TRBD2 (7 bases). CDR1 is SGDLS, CDR2 YYNGEE, per germline. The length of the CDR3 is 13 residues. V was trimmed by 4 bases and J by 7 bases, leaving 15 bases between them. The CDR3 region has the DNA TGTGCCAGCAGCCCACGGGGGGCGGGTGAGCAGTACTTC. Its protein is CASSPRGAGEQYF.

CDR3 nucleotides: TGCAGTGCCATTTACGGGGGGGCGCCCAATGAGCAGTTCTTC. Its translation is CSAIYGGAPNEQFF. J is TRBJ2-1 and V is TRBV20-1, with 8 bases that match TRBD2. The CDR3 has 14 residues. Unmatched junction bases numbered 10, after V lost 6 bases and J lost 6 bases. Germline V gene lookup returns CDR1 DFQATT and CDR2 SNEGSKA (reference sequence).

The chain links TRBV20-1 to TRBJ2-3; weak D call: TRBD2 (6 bases). V was pared by 3 bases and J by 2 bases, with 9 bases between. The CDR3 is 13 residues long. Germline CDR1 DFQATT, CDR2 SNEGSKA (reference sequence). The CDR3 nucleotides read TGCAGTGCTAGCGGGGGAAACACAGATACGCAGTATTTT. Amino acids: CSASGGNTDTQYF.

The gene calls are TRBV12-3 or TRBV12-4 and TRBJ1-2, with 7 bases aligning to TRBD1. The CDR3 has 15 amino acids. The V gene end was trimmed by 6 bases and the J gene end by 5 bases; junction bases not matched to a gene: 12. The CDR3 DNA follows: TGTGCCAGCAGCCCCACCGCGGGACAGTCATATGGCTACACCTTC. Encoded protein: CASSPTAGQSYGYTF.